The 4 T cell receptor beta chains reported below all come from one sample, sequenced in a study of T-cell reconstitution after alpha-beta-depleted transplantation in children (dated by TCRdb to 2016 to 2017). The library was made by PCR. Sequenced on an Illumina HiSeq 2500. TCR library preparation used molecular barcoding, with unique molecular identifiers applied to normalize quantification of the TCRbeta repertoire. TCRdb trimmed public reads at Q25 via fastp, called clones via MiXCR and kept in-frame beta chains. Every distinct CDR3 protein forms one entry, paired with its most common genes and DNA. Here the sample has over 450,000 distinct CDR3 sequences; 10% to 13% occur a single time. The top ten clones comprise 2% to 2.5% of the sample. The treatment or condition label on this specimen signifies: allogeneic hematopoietic cell transplantation with graft depleted of TCRalphabeta T cells and CD19 B cells.

The specimen was PBMCs, collected before TCRalphabeta/CD19-depleted stem cell transplant. The receptors were gathered from a child aged 2 to 10 with inherited bone marrow failure, due to receive a stem cell transplant.

This clonotype has at least ten counts. At one of its ends the junction is not consistent with the germline gene, which may arise from a read error. The chain is built from TRBV7-8 and TRBJ2-2; 10 bases align to TRBD2. Germline V lookup: CDR1 SGHVS, CDR2 FQNEAQ. The CDR3 runs to 14 residues. The CDR3 DNA is TGTGCCAGCAGCGTAGCGGGAGGACCCGGGGAGCTGTTTTTT. It specifies CASSVAGGPGELFF.

This clonotype was seen repeatedly, ten times or more. V usage is TRBV10-3 and J usage is TRBJ2-7, with 11 bases aligning to TRBD2. Germline CDR1 ENHRY, CDR2 SYGVKD. The V and J ends lost 8 bases and 1 base, in that order; junction bases with no gene match: 4. CDR3 size: 14 residues. The chain's CDR3 is CAIAGTSGSYEQYF. As DNA, the CDR3 is TGTGCCATCGCGGGGACTAGCGGTTCCTACGAGCAGTACTTC.

This clonotype showed up many times. V is TRBV7-2 and J is TRBJ2-2; TRBD1 agrees at 8 bases. The germline V gene encodes CDR1 SGHTA and CDR2 FQGNSA. J was trimmed by 5 bases and V by 6 bases; bases with no gene match: 5. CDR3 length equals 14 residues. The CDR3 here is CASRMDRVTGELFF. CDR3 coding DNA: TGTGCCAGCAGAATGGACAGGGTAACCGGGGAGCTGTTTTTT.

This clonotype was recorded at least ten times. The chain carries TRBV4-3 and TRBJ1-3; D gene unclear. In germline, CDR1 is LGHNA, CDR2 YSLEER. Deletions cut 4 bases from V and 0 bases from J, with 10 bases between. The CDR3 contains 15 residues. The CDR3 protein is CASSPHGGSGNTIYF. Written as DNA, the CDR3 is TGCGCCAGCAGCCCCCATGGAGGCTCTGGAAACACCATATATTTT.